The clone carrying this TCR beta chain was found once. Its antigen is still unknown. Using immunoSEQ multiplex PCR, the repertoire was profiled, and TCRdb retains in-frame clones only, with some absent. The sample includes approximately 15,000 clones, 70% to 90% of them seen just once. The data were obtained in a study of OX40 agonist ivuxolimab in advanced cancers. Study-level background: Enrollees could have had prior anti-PD-1, anti-PD-L1 or anti-CTLA-4 therapy, which more than 30% had received.

The CDR3 consists of 15 residues. J was trimmed by 7 bases and V by 5 bases; bases with no gene match: 8. Germline CDR1 is SNHLY and CDR2 is FYNNEI. Collection of blood occurred at baseline, at cycle 4 day 1, and at cycle 7 day 1. Overall study findings and caveats: Both blood CD4+ and CD8+ T cells showed clonal growth by week 6 at 0.1 to 3.0 mg/kg.

The sample here was CD4+ or CD8+ T cells sorted from blood, taken in a trial of the OX40 agonist ivuxolimab. This chain connects TRBV2 to TRBJ2-1; 10 bases are shared with TRBD2. The TCR sequence derives from an adult with an advanced solid tumor such as melanoma, head and neck, liver or kidney cancer. The CDR3 protein is CASSISGRILNEQFF. The CDR3 DNA reads as TGTGCCAGCAGTATTAGCGGGAGGATTCTAAATGAGCAGTTCTTC.